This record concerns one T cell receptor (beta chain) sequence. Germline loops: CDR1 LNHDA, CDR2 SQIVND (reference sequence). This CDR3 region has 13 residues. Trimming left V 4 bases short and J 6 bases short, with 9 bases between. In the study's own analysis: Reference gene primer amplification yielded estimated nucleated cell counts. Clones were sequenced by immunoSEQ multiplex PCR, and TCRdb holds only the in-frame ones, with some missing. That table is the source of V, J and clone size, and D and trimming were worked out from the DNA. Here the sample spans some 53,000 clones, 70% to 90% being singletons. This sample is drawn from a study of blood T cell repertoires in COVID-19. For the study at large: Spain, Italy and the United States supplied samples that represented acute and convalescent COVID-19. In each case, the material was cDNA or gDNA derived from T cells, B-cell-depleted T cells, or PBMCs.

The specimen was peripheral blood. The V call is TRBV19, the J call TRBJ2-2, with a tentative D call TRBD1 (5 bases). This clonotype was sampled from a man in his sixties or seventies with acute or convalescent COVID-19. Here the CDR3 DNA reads TGTGCCAGTAGTAGAACAGGACCCGGGGAGCTGTTTTTT. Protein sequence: CASSRTGPGELFF.